The next 5 T cell receptor beta chains were all read from a single sample in a study of CD4 T cells in relation to SARS-CoV-2 and coronaviruses. The repertoire was sequenced with immunoSEQ multiplex PCR; TCRdb's copy has only in-frame clones and lacks some. The sample has approximately 20,000 clones; over 70% are singletons. CD4+ T cells from unexposed donors were obtained before the COVID-19 pandemic (2011-2018). Isolation of CD4+ T cells took place after about 9 days in culture. Their cognate antigens are unknown. Material for sequencing was CD4+ T cells from PBMCs, cultured in vitro. All receptors come from a human donor in good health.

The rearrangement uses TRBV30 and TRBJ1-6; D unresolved. V was shortened by 3 bases and J by 6 bases, with 12 bases between the two germline ends. CDR1 and CDR2 from the germline V gene are GTSNPN and SVGIG (reference sequence). The CDR3 has 14 amino acids. CDR3 nucleotide sequence: TGTGCCTGGAGCGCCGGACGGATTAATTCACCCCTCCACTTT. It yields the protein CAWSAGRINSPLHF.

This chain connects TRBV11-3 to TRBJ2-5, with TRBD1 as a possible D gene (5 bases). V gave up 1 base and J gave up 3 bases, with 15 bases separating them. The CDR3 runs to 16 residues. Germline CDR1 SGHNT, CDR2 YENEEA. CDR3 sequence: CASSLGWTPPEETQYF. In nucleotides, the CDR3 is TGTGCCAGCAGCTTAGGCTGGACACCTCCTGAAGAGACCCAGTACTTC. Complete variable domain (other parts from reference TRBV11-3 and TRBJ2-5): EAGVVQSPRYKIIEKKQPVAFWCNPISGHNTLYWYLQNLGQGPELLIRYENEEAVDDSQLPKDRFSAERLKGVDSTLKIQPAELGDSAVYLCASSLGWTPPEETQYFGPGTRLLVL.

This clone qualifies as hyperexpanded. The rearrangement links TRBV5-1 to TRBJ2-1; 11 bases match TRBD2. After removal of 1 base from V and 0 bases from J, the junction contained 6 bases not matched to a gene. The CDR3 is 18 residues long. Germline-derived CDR1 and CDR2 are SGHRS and YFSETQ. CDR3 DNA: TGCGCCAGCAGCTTGACTAGCGGGGGCCCCAGCTCCTACAATGAGCAGTTCTTC. It yields the protein CASSLTSGGPSSYNEQFF.

This chain connects TRBV4-3 to TRBJ1-3, with D perhaps TRBD1 (5 bases). The CDR3 consists of 14 residues. Per the germline V gene, CDR1 is LGHNA and CDR2 is YSLEER. Trimming took 2 bases from V and 4 from J, leaving 9 bases between them. CDR3 sequence: CASSQNRQGNTIYF. In DNA, the CDR3 is TGCGCCAGCAGCCAAAATAGACAGGGAAACACCATATATTTT.

The gene calls are TRBV28 and TRBJ1-1, with 8 bases that match TRBD1. CDR1 is MDHEN, CDR2 SYDVKM, per germline. J was trimmed by 5 bases and V by 2 bases; bases with no gene match: 7. The CDR3 is 15 residues long. The CDR3 nucleotides are TGTGCCAGCAGTTTAGAGCAGGGGGCAAGAACTGAAGCTTTCTTT. Translating gives CASSLEQGARTEAFF.